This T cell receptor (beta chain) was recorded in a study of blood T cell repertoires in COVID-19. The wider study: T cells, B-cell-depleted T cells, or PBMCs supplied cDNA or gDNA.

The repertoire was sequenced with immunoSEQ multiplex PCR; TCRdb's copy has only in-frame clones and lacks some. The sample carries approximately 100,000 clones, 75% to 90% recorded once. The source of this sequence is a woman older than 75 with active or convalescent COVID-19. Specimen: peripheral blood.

The CDR3 nucleotides read TGTGCCAGCAGCTTAGTGGTGATAACAGGGGAGCAGTATTTT. Protein product: CASSLVVITGEQYF. The chain has TRBV7-2 and TRBJ2-3, with TRBD1 matching 7 bases. J lost 11 bases, V lost 1 base, and 9 bases had no gene match. The length of the CDR3 is 14 residues. Germline V gene sequence: CDR1 SGHTA, CDR2 FQGNSA.